This T cell receptor (beta chain) was identified in a study of control samples from healthy donors and cancer patients. TCRdb's table, derived via immunoSEQ multiplex PCR, lists solely in-frame clones and lacks some. The repertoire holds tens of thousands of clones, with about nine tenths as singletons. This CDR3 contains 14 residues. The germline V gene has CDR1 SGHNT and CDR2 YYREEE (reference sequence). With 2 bases clipped from V and 4 bases from J, the junction kept 5 bases outside the gene matches. This clone appeared a few times. The receptor was isolated from a man younger than 45 in good health. Sequenced sample: blood. The chain is built from TRBV5-4 and TRBJ1-2, with 7 nucleotides matching TRBD1. CDR3 in DNA: TGTGCCAGCAGCTTCGGGGACAGCCGCTATGGCTACACCTTC. Translating it yields CASSFGDSRYGYTF.